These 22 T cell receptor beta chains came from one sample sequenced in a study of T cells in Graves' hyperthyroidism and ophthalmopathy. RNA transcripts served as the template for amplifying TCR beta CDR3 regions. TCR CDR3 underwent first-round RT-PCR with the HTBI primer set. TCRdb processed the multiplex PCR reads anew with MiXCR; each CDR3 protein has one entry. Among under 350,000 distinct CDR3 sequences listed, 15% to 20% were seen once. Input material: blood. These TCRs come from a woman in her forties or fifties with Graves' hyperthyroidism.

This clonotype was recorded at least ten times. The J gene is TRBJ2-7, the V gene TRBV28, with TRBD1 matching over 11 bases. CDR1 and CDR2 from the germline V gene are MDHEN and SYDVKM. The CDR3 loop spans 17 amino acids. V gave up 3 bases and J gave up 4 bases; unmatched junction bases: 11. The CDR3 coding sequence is TGTGCCAGCAGTTTTCTATTGGGACAGGGGGAGAGTTACGAGCAGTACTTC. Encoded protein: CASSFLLGQGESYEQYF.

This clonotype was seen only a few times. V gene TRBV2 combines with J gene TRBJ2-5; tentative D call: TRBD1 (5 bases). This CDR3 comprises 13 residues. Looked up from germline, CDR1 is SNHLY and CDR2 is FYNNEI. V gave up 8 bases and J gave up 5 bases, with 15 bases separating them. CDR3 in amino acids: CASAADIRETQYF. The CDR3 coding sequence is TGTGCCAGCGCGGCGGACATCCGGGAGACCCAGTACTTC.

This CDR3 reads CRNAASELGTF. The CDR3 nucleotides read TGCAGGAACGCTGCGTCTGAACTCGGCACCTTC. The genes are TRBV20-1 and TRBJ1-2; no reliable D call. Looked up from germline, CDR1 is DFQATT and CDR2 is SNEGSKA (reference sequence). The CDR3 is 11 residues long.

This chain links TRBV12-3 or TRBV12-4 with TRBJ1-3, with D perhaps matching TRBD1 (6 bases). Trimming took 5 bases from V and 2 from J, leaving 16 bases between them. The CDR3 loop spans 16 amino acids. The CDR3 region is CASSHFTGGTGNTIYF. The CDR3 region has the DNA TGTGCCAGCAGTCATTTTACGGGGGGCACTGGAAACACCATATATTTT.

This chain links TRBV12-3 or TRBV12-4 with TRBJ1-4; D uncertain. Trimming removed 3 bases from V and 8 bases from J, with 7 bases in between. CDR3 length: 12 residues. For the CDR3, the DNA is TGTGCCAGCAGTTTTGGAACCGAAAAACTGTTTTTT. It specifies CASSFGTEKLFF.

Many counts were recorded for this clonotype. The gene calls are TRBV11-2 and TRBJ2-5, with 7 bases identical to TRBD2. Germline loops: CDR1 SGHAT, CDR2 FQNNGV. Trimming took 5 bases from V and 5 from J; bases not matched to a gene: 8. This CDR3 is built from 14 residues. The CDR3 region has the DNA TGTGCCAGCAGCCCCTTTGTCGGGAGGGAGACCCAGTACTTC. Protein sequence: CASSPFVGRETQYF. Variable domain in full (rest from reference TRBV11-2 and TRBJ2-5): EAGVAQSPRYKIIEKRQSVAFWCNPISGHATLYWYQQILGQGPKLLIQFQNNGVVDDSQLPKDRFSAERLKGVDSTLKIQPAKLEDSAVYLCASSPFVGRETQYFGPGTRLLVL.

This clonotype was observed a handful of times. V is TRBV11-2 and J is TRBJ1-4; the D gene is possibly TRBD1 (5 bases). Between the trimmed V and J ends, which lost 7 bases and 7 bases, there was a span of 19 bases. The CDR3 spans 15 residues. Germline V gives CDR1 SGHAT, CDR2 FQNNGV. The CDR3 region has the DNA TGTGCCAGCAACGAGGGGTCGACTGGGGGTGAAAAACTGTTTTTT. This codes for CASNEGSTGGEKLFF. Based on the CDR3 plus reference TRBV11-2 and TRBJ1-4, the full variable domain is EAGVAQSPRYKIIEKRQSVAFWCNPISGHATLYWYQQILGQGPKLLIQFQNNGVVDDSQLPKDRFSAERLKGVDSTLKIQPAKLEDSAVYLCASNEGSTGGEKLFFGSGTQLSVL.

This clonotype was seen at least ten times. The CDR3 reads CASSFLGRGTHTQYF. The CDR3 DNA reads TGTGCCAGCAGCTTTTTGGGCAGGGGGACCCATACGCAGTATTTT. The V call is TRBV7-2, the J call TRBJ2-3; 7 positions agree with TRBD1. The CDR3 loop spans 15 amino acids. The V segment lost 3 bases and the J segment 7 bases; nucleotides outside the gene matches: 10. Germline values: CDR1 SGHTA, CDR2 FQGNSA.

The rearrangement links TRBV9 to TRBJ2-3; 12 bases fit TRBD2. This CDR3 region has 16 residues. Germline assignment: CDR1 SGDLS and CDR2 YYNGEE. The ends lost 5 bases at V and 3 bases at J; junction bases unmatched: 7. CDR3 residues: CASSITTSGGTDTQYF. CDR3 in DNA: TGTGCCAGCAGTATTACGACTAGCGGGGGAACAGATACGCAGTATTTT.

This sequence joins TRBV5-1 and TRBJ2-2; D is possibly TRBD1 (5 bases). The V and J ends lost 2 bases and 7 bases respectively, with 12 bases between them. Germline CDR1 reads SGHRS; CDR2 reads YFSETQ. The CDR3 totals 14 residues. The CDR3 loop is CASSFIGVHGELFF. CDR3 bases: TGCGCCAGCAGCTTCATAGGGGTTCACGGGGAGCTGTTTTTT. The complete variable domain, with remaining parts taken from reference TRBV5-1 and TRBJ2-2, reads KAGVTQTPRYLIKTRGQQVTLSCSPISGHRSVSWYQQTPGQGLQFLFEYFSETQRNKGNFPGRFSGRQFSNSRSEMNVSTLELGDSALYLCASSFIGVHGELFFGEGSRLTVL.

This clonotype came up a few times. Here the CDR3 reads CAWSVPGGNTIYF. In nucleotides, the CDR3 is TGTGCCTGGAGTGTACCGGGGGGAAACACCATATATTTT. The J gene is TRBJ1-3, the V gene TRBV30; no firm D call. V dropped 0 bases and J dropped 4 bases, with 7 bases sitting between them. Germline CDR1 and CDR2: GTSNPN and SVGIG (reference sequence). The CDR3 is 13 amino acids.

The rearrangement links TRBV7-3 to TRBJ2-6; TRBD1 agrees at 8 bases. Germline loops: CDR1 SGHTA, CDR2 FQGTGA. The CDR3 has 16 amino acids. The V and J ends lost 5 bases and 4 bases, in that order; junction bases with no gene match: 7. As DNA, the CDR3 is TGTGCCAGCAGCGCAAACAGGGGGGCCGGGGCCAACGTCCTGACTTTC. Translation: CASSANRGAGANVLTF.

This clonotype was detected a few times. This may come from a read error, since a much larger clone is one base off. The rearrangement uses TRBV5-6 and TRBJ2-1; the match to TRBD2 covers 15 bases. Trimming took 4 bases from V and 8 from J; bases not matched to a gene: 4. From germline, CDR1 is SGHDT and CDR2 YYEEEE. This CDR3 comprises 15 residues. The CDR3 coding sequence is TGTGCCAGCAGCCCCGGGACTAGCGGGGGGCATGAGCAGTTCTTC. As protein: CASSPGTSGGHEQFF.

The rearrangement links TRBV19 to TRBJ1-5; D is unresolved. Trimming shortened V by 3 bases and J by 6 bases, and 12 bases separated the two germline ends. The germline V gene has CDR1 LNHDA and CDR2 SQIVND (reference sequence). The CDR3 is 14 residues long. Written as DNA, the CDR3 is TGTGCCAGTAGTATTGGCCCGGCAGGTCAGCCCCAGCATTTT. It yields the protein CASSIGPAGQPQHF.

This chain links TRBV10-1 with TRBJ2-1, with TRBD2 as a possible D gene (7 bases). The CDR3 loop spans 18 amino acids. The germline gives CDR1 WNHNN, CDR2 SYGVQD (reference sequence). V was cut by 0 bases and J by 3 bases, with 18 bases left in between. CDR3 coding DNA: TGCGCCAGCAGTGAGTCAAGGGGGGGTCTAGCGTACTACAATGAGCAGTTCTTC. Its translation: CASSESRGGLAYYNEQFF.

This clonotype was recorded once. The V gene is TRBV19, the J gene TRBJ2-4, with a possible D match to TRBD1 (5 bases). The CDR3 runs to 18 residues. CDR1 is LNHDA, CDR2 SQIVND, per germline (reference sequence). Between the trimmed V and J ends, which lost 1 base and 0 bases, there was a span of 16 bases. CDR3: CASSIGYVSRGAKNIQYF. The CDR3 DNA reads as TGTGCCAGTAGTATAGGTTACGTTTCTAGGGGAGCCAAAAACATTCAGTACTTC.

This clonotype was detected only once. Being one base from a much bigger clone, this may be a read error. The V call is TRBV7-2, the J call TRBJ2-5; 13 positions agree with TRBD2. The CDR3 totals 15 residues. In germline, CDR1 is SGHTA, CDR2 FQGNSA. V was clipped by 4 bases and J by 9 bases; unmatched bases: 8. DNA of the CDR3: TGTGCCAGCAGCTCCGGGACTAGCGGGATCCAGGCCCAGTACTTC. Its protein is CASSSGTSGIQAQYF.

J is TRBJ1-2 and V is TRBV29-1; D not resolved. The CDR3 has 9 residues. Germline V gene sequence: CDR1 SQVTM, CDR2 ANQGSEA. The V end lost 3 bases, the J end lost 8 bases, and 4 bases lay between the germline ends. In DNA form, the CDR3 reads TGCAGCGTTGAGGAGGGCTACACCTTC. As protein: CSVEEGYTF. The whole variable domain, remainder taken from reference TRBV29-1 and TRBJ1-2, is SAVISQKPSRDICQRGTSLTIQCQVDSQVTMMFWYRQQPGQSLTLIATANQGSEATYESGFVIDKFPISRPNLTFSTLTVSNMSPEDSSIYLCSVEEGYTFGSGTRLTVV.

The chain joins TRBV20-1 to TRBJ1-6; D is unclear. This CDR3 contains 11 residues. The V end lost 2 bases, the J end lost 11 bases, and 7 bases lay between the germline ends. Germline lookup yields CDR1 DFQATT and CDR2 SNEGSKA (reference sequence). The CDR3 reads CSARKSPPLHF. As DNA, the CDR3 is TGCAGTGCTAGAAAAAGTCCACCCCTCCACTTT.

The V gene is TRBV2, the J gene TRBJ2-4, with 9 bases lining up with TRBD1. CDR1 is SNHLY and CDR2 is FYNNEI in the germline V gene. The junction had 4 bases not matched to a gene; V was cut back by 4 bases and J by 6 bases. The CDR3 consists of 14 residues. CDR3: CASSVGQGGNIQYF. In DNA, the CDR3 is TGTGCCAGCAGTGTGGGACAGGGAGGAAACATTCAGTACTTC.

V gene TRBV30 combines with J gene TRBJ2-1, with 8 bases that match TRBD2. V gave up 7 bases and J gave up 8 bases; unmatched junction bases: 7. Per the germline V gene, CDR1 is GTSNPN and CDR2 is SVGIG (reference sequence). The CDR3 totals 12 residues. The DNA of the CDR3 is TGTGCCTATAGCGGGATCGGAGATGAGCAGTTCTTC. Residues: CAYSGIGDEQFF.

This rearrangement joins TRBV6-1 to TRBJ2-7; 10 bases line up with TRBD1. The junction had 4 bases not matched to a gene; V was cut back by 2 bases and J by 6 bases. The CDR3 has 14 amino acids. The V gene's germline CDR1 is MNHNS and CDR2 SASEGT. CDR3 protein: CASSEWTGGPEQYV. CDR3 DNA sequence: TGTGCCAGCAGTGAATGGACAGGGGGGCCCGAGCAGTACGTC.